This record concerns one TCR beta chain sequence. This clonotype was detected many times. It has no known antigen specificity. Qualities for individual bases were not recorded, and no much larger clone is one base off. These data are taken from a study of T cells in Graves' hyperthyroidism and ophthalmopathy (dated by TCRdb to between 2018 and 2020). General notes on the study: Peripheral blood was collected at initial diagnosis, before any treatment. To identify TCR V-J signatures that set the groups apart, the researchers used a discovery cohort of about a hundred patients, made up of 40 to 45 with Graves' ophthalmopathy and some 55 with stable Graves' hyperthyroidism. Prospective prediction of ophthalmopathy was tested in an independent validation cohort of approximately 19 hyperthyroidism patients and 17 patients who later progressed to ophthalmopathy. TCR Vbeta CDR3 sequencing of 120 to 150 peripheral blood samples (over 40 ophthalmopathy, 75 or so hyperthyroidism and roughly 17 progressor patients) is reported in the paper. After blood sampling, hyperthyroidism patients were treated with methimazole at a starting dose of 30 mg daily, and ophthalmopathy patients were treated with high-dose intravenous methylprednisolone. The 100 discovery patients were divided at random into training and test sets in a 7:3 ratio. In six Graves' hyperthyroidism patients, the study also compared T-cell repertoires from thyroid tissue with T-cell repertoires from blood. Broader findings and caveats from the paper: Blood samples also contained most of the expanded thyroid clonotypes (frequency above 0.001), which suggests that blood repertoires may reflect thyroid immune responses. In validation, progression to ophthalmopathy was predicted by the model with roughly 71% sensitivity and roughly 76% specificity, a median of around 5.9 months before onset. No statistical method was used to set the sample size in advance, and investigators knew the group allocation. Ophthalmopathy was separated from stable hyperthyroidism by a 13 V-J signature model, with over 85% sensitivity and about 81% specificity obtained in cross-validation and 80%/75% obtained in testing.

CDR1 and CDR2 (SGHKS, YYEKEE) derive from the germline V gene (reference sequence). V is pruned by 2 bases and J by 2 bases, leaving 12 bases of the junction without a gene match. Reading from cysteine to phenylalanine, the CDR3 counts 18 amino acids. This entry keeps only the CDR3 DNA: 54 bases, framed from base 1. Stable Graves' hyperthyroidism was defined as no progression to ophthalmopathy during 18 months of follow-up. Hyperthyroidism patients were newly diagnosed, had a disease duration of under 2 months, and were aged 18 to 65 years. The study excluded patients with uncontrolled infections, other autoimmune diseases, pregnancy or lactation. Diagnoses were established on the basis of clinical symptoms, serum thyroxine and TRAb, thyroid ultrasound, and orbital computed tomography. Ficoll-Paque density gradient centrifugation was used to isolate PBMCs from around 10 ml of fresh peripheral blood. Total RNA was extracted using Trizol reagent, and RNA quality was assessed on an Agilent 2100 Bioanalyzer.

Amplification of TCR beta CDR3 regions was carried out from RNA transcripts. For the first round of RT-PCR on the TCR CDR3, the HTBI primer set was used together with the Qiagen OneStep RT-PCR kit. Libraries were constructed in a second round of multiplex PCR, after which size selection and purification were performed. Sequencing of the libraries was done on an Illumina HiSeq2000 using paired-end 100 bp reads. The paper's data handling went like this. SOAPnuke was used to process the raw data, removing reads that contained adapters or uncalled bases, had a mean Phred below 15, or lacked an exact match to the constant primer or identifier. High-quality paired reads were merged using COPE v1.2.5, and each unique nucleotide sequence was defined as a clonotype. MiTCR v1.1 was used to align clonotypes to the IMGT TRBV, TRBD and TRBJ reference segments. The analysis included only V-J combinations with a frequency above 0.0001, which together covered 98% to 99.2% of the repertoires. The TCS score was defined as F50 (clonal expansion) divided by E x V (chaos), with BLOSUM62-based TCRdist calculated between CDR3 peptides within each V-J. Welch's t-statistics and random forest reduced roughly 540 V-J features to roughly 13, which were used in a naive Bayes classifier (R e1071). TCRdb reprocessing: public reads trimmed at Q25 with fastp, clones called with MiXCR, in-frame beta chains kept. Rows merge per CDR3 protein into single entries with the most common DNA and genes. TCRdb, not the authors, supplied the V and J calls. Counted in this sample were hundreds of thousands of distinct CDR3 sequences; around 15% of them appeared once. The ten largest make up roughly 10% of the sample.

The sample comprised blood. This chain is built from TRBV5-5 and TRBJ2-5; the central 10 bases match TRBD1. The sequence was collected from a woman aged 18-30 years with Graves' hyperthyroidism. The CDR3 reads as follows: CASSLNQPGQGWQETQYF. The DNA reads TGTGCCAGCAGCTTAAACCAACCGGGACAGGGGTGGCAAGAGACCCAGTACTTC.